This T cell receptor beta chain appears in the sequencing data of a study of T cell responses to AZD1222 COVID-19 vaccine. CDR1 is MNHEY and CDR2 is SVGAGI in the germline V gene. Trimming removed 6 bases from V and 3 bases from J, with 17 bases in between. This CDR3 contains 15 residues. Study results and caveats: Distributed over spike, vaccine-associated CD4 TCRs predominated at 160-218 and 743-854. Epitopes outside B.1.351 and B.1.1.7 mutated regions reportedly drew nearly half of spike TCRs.

Comments on this clone: The antigen remains undetermined.

Profiled with immunoSEQ multiplex PCR; TCRdb holds only in-frame clones, not every one. The table lists 250,000 to 300,000 clones, almost 95% of them singletons. Second doses were pooled across both intervals (about 4 or about 12 weeks). The V and J genes are TRBV6-5 and TRBJ1-2; tentative D call: TRBD1 (5 bases). Sample: peripheral blood, taken 28 days after the second AZD1222 dose. This TCR derives from an adult who received the AZD1222 COVID-19 vaccine. The CDR3 nucleotides read TGTGCCAGCAGGGACGGGCAGGGACGGGACTATGGCTACACCTTC. Encoded protein: CASRDGQGRDYGYTF.